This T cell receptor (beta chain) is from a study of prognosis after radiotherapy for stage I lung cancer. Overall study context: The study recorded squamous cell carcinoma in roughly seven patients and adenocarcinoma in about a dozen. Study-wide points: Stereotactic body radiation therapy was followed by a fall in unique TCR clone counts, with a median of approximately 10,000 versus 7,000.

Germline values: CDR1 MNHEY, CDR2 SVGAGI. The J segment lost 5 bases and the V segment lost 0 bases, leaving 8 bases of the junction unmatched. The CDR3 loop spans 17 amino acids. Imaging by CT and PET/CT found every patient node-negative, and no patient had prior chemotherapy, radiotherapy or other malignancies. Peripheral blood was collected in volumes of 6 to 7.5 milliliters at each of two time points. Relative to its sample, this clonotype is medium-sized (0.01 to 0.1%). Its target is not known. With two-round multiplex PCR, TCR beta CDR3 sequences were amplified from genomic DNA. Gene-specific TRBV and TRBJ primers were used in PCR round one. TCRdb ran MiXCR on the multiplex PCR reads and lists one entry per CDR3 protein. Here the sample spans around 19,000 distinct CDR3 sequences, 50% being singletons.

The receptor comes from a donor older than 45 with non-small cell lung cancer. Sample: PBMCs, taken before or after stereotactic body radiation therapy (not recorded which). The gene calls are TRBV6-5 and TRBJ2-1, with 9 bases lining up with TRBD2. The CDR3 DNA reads TGTGCCAGCAGTTACTCGAGGGGCCCTAGCGGGAACAATGAGCAGTTCTTC. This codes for CASSYSRGPSGNNEQFF.